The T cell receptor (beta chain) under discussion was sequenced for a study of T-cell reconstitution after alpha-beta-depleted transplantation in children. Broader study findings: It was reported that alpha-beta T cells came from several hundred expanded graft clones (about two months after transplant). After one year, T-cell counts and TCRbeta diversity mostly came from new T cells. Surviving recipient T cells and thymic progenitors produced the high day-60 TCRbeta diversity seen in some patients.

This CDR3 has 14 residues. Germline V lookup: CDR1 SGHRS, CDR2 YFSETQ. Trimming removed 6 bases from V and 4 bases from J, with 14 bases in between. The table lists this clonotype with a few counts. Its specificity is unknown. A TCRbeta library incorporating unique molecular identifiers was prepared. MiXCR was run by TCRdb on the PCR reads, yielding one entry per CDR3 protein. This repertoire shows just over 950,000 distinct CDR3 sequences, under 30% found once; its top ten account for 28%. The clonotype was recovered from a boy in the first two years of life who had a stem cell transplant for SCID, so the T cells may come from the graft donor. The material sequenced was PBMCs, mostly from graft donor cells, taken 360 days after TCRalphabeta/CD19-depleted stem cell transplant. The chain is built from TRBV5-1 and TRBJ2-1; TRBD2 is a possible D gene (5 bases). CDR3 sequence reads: CASNLADLYNEQFF. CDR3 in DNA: TGCGCCAGCAACCTAGCCGACCTTTACAATGAGCAGTTCTTC. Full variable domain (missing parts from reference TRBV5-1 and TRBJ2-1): KAGVTQTPRYLIKTRGQQVTLSCSPISGHRSVSWYQQTPGQGLQFLFEYFSETQRNKGNFPGRFSGRQFSNSRSEMNVSTLELGDSALYLCASNLADLYNEQFFGPGTRLTVL.